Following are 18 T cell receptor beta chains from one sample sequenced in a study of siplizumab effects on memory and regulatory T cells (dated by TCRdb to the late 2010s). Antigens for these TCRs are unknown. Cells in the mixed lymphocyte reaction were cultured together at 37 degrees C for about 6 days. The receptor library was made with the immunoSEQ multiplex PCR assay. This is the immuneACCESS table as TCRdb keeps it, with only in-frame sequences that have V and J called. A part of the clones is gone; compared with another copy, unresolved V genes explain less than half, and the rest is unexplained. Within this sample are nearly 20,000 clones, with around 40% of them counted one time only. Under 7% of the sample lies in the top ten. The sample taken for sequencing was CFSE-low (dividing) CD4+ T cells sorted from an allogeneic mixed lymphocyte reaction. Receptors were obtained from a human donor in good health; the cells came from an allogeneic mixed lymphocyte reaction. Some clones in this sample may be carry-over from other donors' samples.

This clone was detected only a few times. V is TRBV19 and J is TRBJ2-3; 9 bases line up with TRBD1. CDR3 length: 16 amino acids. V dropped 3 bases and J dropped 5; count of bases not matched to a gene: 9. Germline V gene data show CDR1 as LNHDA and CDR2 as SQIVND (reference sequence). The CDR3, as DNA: TGTGCCAGTAGTATGGCGCCGGGACAGGGAATAGATACGCAGTATTTT. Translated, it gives CASSMAPGQGIDTQYF.

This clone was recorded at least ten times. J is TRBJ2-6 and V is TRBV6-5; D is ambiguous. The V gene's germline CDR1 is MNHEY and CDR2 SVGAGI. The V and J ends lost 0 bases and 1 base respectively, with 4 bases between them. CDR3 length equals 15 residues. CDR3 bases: TGTGCCAGCAGTTACTCGTGGTCTGGGGCCAACGTCCTGACTTTC. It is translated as CASSYSWSGANVLTF.

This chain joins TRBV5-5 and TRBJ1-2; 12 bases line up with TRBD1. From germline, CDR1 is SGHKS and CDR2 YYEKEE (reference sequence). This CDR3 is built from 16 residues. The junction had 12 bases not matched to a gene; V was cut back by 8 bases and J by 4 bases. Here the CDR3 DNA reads TGTGCCAGTTCGATGGGACAGGGGGCTGGTATCTATGGCTACACCTTC. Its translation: CASSMGQGAGIYGYTF.

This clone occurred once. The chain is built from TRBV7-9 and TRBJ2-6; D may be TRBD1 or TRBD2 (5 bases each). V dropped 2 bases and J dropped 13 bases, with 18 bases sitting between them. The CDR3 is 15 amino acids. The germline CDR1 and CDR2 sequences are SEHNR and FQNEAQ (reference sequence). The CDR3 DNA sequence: TGTGCCAGCAGCTTATCGACAAGGGACCAACGTGTCCTGACTTTC. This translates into CASSLSTRDQRVLTF.

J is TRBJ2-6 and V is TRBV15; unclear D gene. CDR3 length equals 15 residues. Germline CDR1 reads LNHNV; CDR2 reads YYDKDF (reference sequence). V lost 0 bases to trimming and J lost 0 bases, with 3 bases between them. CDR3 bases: TGTGCCACCAGCAGAGATACCTCTGGGGCCAACGTCCTGACTTTC. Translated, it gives CATSRDTSGANVLTF.

The CDR3 DNA reads as TGTGCCAGCAGCTTAGTAGGGGGCCACACTGAAGCTTTCTTT. Amino acids: CASSLVGGHTEAFF. This chain joins TRBV7-2 and TRBJ1-1; 7 nucleotides agree with TRBD1. CDR1 and CDR2 from the germline V gene are SGHTA and FQGNSA. This CDR3 is built from 14 residues. The V and J ends lost 1 base and 3 bases, in that order; junction bases with no gene match: 2.

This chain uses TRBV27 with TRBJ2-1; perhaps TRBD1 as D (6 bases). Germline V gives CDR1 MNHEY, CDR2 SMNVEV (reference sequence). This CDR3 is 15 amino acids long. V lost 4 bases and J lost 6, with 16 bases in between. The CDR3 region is CASSSRQAGSNEQFF. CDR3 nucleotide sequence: TGTGCCAGCAGTTCCAGACAGGCTGGTAGCAATGAGCAGTTCTTC.

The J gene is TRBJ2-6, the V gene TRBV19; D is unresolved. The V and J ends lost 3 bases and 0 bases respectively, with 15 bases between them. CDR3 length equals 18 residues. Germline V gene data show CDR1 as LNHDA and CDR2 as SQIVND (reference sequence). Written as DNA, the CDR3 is TGTGCCAGTAGTATTCTCTGGGGTCAGAGCTCTGGGGCCAACGTCCTGACTTTC. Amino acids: CASSILWGQSSGANVLTF.

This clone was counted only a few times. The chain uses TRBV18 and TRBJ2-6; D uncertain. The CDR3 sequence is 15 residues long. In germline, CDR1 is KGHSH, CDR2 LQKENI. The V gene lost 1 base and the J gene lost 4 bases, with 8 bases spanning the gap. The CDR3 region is CASSPRTSGANVLTF. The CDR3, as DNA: TGTGCCAGCTCACCACGGACGTCCGGGGCCAACGTCCTGACTTTC.

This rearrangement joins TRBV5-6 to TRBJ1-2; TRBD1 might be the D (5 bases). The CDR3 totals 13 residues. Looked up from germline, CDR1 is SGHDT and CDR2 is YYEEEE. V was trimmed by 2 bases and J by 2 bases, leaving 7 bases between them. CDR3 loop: CASSFGGNYGYTF. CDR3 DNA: TGTGCCAGCAGCTTTGGGGGGAACTATGGCTACACCTTC.

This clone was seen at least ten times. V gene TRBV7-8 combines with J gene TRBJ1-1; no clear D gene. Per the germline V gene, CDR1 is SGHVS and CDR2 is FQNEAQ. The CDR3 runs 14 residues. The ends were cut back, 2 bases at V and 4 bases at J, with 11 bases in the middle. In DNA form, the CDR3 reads TGTGCCAGCAGCTTAACGGCTTGGGGCACTGAAGCTTTCTTT. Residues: CASSLTAWGTEAFF.

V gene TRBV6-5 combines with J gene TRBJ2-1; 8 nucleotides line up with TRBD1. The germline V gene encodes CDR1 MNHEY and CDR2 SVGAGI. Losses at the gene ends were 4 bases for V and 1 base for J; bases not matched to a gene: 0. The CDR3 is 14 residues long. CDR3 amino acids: CASSWTGSYNEQFF. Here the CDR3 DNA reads TGTGCCAGCAGTTGGACAGGGTCCTACAATGAGCAGTTCTTC.

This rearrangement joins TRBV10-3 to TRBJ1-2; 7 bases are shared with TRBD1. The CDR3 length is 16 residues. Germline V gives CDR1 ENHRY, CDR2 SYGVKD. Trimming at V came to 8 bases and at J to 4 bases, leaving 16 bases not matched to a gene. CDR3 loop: CAIVYQDRPNLYGYTF. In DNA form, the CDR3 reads TGTGCCATCGTTTACCAGGACAGGCCGAACCTCTATGGCTACACCTTC.

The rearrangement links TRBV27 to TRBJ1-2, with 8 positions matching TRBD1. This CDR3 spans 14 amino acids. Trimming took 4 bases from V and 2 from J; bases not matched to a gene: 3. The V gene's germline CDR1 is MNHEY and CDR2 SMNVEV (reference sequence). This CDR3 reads CASSWTGYNYGYTF. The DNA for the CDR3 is TGTGCCAGCAGTTGGACAGGGTACAACTATGGCTACACCTTC.

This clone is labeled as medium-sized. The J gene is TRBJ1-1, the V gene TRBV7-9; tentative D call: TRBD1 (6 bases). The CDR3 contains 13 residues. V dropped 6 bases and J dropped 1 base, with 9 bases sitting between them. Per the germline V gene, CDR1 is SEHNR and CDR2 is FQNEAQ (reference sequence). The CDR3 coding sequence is TGTGCCAGCAGTGACAGGACGAACACTGAAGCTTTCTTT. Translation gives CASSDRTNTEAFF. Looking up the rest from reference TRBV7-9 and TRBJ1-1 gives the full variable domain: DTGVSQNPRHKITKRGQNVTFRCDPISEHNRLYWYRQTLGQGPEFLTYFQNEAQLEKSRLLSDRFSAERPKGSFSTLEIQRTEQGDSAMYLCASSDRTNTEAFFGQGTRLTVV.

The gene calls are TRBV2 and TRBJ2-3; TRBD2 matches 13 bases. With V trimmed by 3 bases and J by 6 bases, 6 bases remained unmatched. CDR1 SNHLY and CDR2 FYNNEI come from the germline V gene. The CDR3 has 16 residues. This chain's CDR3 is CASSDRLAGGVDTQYF. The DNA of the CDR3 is TGTGCCAGCAGTGACAGACTAGCGGGAGGAGTGGATACGCAGTATTTT.

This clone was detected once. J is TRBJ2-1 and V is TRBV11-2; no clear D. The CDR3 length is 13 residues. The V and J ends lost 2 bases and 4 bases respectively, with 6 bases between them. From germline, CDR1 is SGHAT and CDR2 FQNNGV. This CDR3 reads CASSLPGYNEQFF. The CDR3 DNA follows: TGTGCCAGCAGCTTACCTGGGTACAATGAGCAGTTCTTC.

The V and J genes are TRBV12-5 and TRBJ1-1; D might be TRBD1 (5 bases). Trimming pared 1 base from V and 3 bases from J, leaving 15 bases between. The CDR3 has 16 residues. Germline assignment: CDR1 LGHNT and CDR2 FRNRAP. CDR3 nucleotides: TGTGCTAGTGGTTTGGCCGGGGCACTTTACCACACTGAAGCTTTCTTT. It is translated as CASGLAGALYHTEAFF. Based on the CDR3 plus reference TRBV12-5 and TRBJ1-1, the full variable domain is DARVTQTPRHKVTEMGQEVTMRCQPILGHNTVFWYRQTMMQGLELLAYFRNRAPLDDSGMPKDRFSAEMPDATLATLKIQPSEPRDSAVYFCASGLAGALYHTEAFFGQGTRLTVV.